The 3 T cell receptor beta chains in this list originate from one sample, sequenced in a study of long-term antiretroviral therapy in people with HIV. Sequencing relied on immunoSEQ assay v3.0, run at survey level. Data came from immunoSEQ multiplex PCR; TCRdb stores just in-frame clones and leaves some out. The sample carries 35,000 to 55,000 clones, more than 90% recorded once. Here the sequenced sample was unsorted PBMCs, taken 3.7 years after starting antiretroviral therapy. These receptors were collected from a woman aged 45-65 years with HIV.

This clone was counted a single time. V is TRBV5-1 and J is TRBJ1-5, with D tentatively TRBD1 (5 bases). The V and J ends lost 1 base and 6 bases respectively, with 11 bases between them. Per the germline V gene, CDR1 is SGHRS and CDR2 is YFSETQ. The CDR3 extends over 14 amino acids. For the CDR3, the DNA is TGCGCCAGCAGCTTGTCAGGGAGGGGTCAGCCCCAGCATTTT. It codes for CASSLSGRGQPQHF.

V and J are TRBV6-6 and TRBJ1-2; D is unclear. Germline V gene sequence: CDR1 MNHNY, CDR2 SVGAGI (reference sequence). Trimming took off 2 bases at V and 4 bases at J, with 8 bases between the two ends. The length of the CDR3 is 13 residues. Here the CDR3 DNA reads TGTGCCAGCAGTTACGAGCAGCTCTATGGCTACACCTTC. Translation: CASSYEQLYGYTF.

The chain carries TRBV5-6 and TRBJ2-3; D is undetermined. Deletions cut 0 bases from V and 6 bases from J, with 11 bases between. The CDR3 totals 14 residues. Germline V gene data show CDR1 as SGHDT and CDR2 as YYEEEE. CDR3: CASSLVSGGDTQYF. CDR3 nucleotides: TGTGCCAGCAGCTTGGTATCCGGCGGCGATACGCAGTATTTT.